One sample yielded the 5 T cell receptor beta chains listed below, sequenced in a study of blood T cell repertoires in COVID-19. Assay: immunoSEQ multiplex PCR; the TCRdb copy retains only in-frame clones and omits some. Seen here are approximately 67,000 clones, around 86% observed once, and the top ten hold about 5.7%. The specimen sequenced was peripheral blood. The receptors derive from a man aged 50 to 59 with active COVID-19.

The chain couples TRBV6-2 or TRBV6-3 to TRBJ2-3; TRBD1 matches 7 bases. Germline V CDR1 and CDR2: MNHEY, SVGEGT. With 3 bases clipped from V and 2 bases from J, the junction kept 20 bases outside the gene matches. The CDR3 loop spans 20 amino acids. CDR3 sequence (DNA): TGTGCCAGCAGTTATCCGGGACAGAAGTCTTCTCCGCGAGACACAGATACGCAGTATTTT. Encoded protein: CASSYPGQKSSPRDTDTQYF.

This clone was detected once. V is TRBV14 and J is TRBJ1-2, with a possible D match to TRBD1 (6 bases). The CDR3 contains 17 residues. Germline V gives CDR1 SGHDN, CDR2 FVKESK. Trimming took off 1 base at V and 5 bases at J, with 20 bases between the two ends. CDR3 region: CASSQGGRTPSVYGYTF. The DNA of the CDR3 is TGTGCCAGCAGCCAAGGGGGGCGGACCCCGTCGGTATATGGCTACACCTTC.

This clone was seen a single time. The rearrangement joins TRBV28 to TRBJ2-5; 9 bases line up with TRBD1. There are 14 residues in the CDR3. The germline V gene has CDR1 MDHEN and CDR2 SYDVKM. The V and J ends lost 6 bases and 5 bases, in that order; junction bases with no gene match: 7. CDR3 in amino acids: CASSRYRGLETQYF. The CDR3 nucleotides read TGTGCCAGCAGCCGGTACAGGGGGCTGGAGACCCAGTACTTC.

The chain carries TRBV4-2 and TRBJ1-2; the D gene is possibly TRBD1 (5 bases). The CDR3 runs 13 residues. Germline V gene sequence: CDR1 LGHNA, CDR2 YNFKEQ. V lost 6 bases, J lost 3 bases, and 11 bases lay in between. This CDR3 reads CASRLGGDYGYTF. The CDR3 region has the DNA TGTGCCAGCAGGTTGGGGGGGGACTATGGCTACACCTTC.

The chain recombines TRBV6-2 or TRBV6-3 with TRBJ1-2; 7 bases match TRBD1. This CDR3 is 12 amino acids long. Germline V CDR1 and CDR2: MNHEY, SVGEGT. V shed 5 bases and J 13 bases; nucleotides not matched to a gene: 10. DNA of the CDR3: TGTGCCAGCAGTCACGGGACAGCCCACTGCACCTTC. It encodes CASSHGTAHCTF.